A selection of T cell receptor beta chains follows, all from one sample in a study of vaccination effects on CD4 cells after COVID-19. The antigens for these receptors are not known. Measured with immunoSEQ multiplex PCR; TCRdb has only the in-frame clones, and not every one. The data show some 22,000 clones, 65% to 85% seen once. The sequencing here drew on CD4+ T cells from PBMCs cultured with SARS-CoV-2 spike peptides, taken before COVID-19 vaccination. The receptors come from a human donor who had a prior SARS-CoV-2 infection. Each CDR3 is given with its conserved first and last residue. D genes are given only for firm matches. A clone size is listed for some rows: how often the clone was seen (once, few, many), or a class if it is expanded.

TRBJ2-1 TRBV6-5 TRBD2 - CASRERGGLGNEQFF TGTGCCAGCAGGGAGCGGGGGGGCCTGGGGAATGAGCAGTTCTTC
TRBJ2-3 TRBV5-6 TRBD1 - CASSEQGQPWTDTQYF TGTGCCAGCAGCGAACAGGGACAGCCGTGGACAGATACGCAGTATTTT
TRBJ1-2 TRBV5-4 - - CASSLVGSWEAYGYTF TGTGCCAGCAGCTTGGTGGGAAGCTGGGAAGCCTATGGCTACACCTTC
TRBJ2-5 TRBV11-2 TRBD1 - CASSLDLGTGGWETQYF TGTGCCAGCAGCTTAGATCTTGGGACAGGGGGCTGGGAGACCCAGTACTTC
TRBJ2-3 TRBV18 - - CASSPLARRPDTQYF TGTGCCAGCTCACCGCTAGCGCGAAGGCCAGATACGCAGTATTTT
TRBJ2-2 TRBV9 - - CASSRVTGELFF TGTGCCAGCAGCCGCGTCACCGGGGAGCTGTTTTTT
TRBJ2-7 TRBV28 TRBD1 once CASSFRTGASYEQYF TGTGCCAGCAGTTTTAGGACAGGGGCCTCCTACGAGCAGTACTTC
TRBJ1-3 TRBV15 - - CATSRDLVGEGNTIYF TGTGCCACCAGCAGAGATCTCGTGGGGGAGGGAAACACCATATATTTT
TRBJ2-3 TRBV28 TRBD1 - CASSSGGTGPNTDTQYF TGTGCCAGCAGTTCCGGCGGGACAGGGCCTAACACAGATACGCAGTATTTT
TRBJ2-1 TRBV6-6 - - CASSYRGHEGRFF TGTGCCAGCAGTTACCGGGGCCATGAGGGGCGGTTCTTC
TRBJ1-4 TRBV30 - - CAWRPGIQPSEKLFF TGTGCCTGGAGACCTGGGATTCAACCTAGTGAAAAACTGTTTTTT
TRBJ1-3 TRBV11-3 - - CASSPGWSGNTIYF TGTGCCAGCAGCCCCGGGTGGAGTGGAAACACCATATATTTT
TRBJ2-5 TRBV4-1 - - CASSRLPGGLGGSVQETQYF TGCGCCAGCAGCCGCCTTCCGGGGGGGTTAGGGGGCTCGGTTCAAGAGACCCAGTACTTC
TRBJ2-1 TRBV18 - - CASSPQGGADYNEQFF TGTGCCAGCTCACCACAAGGGGGGGCAGACTACAATGAGCAGTTCTTC
TRBJ2-6 TRBV5-6 - - CASSLGGSSGANVLTF TGTGCCAGCAGCCTGGGGGGCTCCTCTGGGGCCAACGTCCTGACTTTC
TRBJ2-2 TRBV5-4 - - CASSFGTSNTGELFF TGTGCCAGCAGCTTCGGGACTTCTAACACCGGGGAGCTGTTTTTT
TRBJ2-1 TRBV5-1 TRBD2 - CASSFLAGWMGEQFF TGCGCCAGCAGCTTTCTAGCGGGGTGGATGGGTGAGCAGTTCTTC